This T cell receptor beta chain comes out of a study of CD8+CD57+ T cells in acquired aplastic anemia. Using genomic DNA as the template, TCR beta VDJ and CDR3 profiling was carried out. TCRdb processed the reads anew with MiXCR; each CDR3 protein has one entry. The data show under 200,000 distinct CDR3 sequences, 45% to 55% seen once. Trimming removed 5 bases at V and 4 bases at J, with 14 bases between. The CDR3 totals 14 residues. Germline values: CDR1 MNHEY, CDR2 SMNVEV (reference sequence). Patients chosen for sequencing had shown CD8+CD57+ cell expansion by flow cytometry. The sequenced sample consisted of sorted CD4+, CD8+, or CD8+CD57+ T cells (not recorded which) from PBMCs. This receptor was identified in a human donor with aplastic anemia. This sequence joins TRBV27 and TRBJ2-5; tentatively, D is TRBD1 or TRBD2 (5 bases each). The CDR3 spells CASSEGARVETQYF. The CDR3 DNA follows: TGTGCCAGCAGTGAAGGGGCGAGGGTAGAGACCCAGTACTTC.